One and the same sample provided the 15 T cell receptor beta chains below, sequenced in a study of blood T cell repertoires in COVID-19. Measured with immunoSEQ multiplex PCR; TCRdb has only the in-frame clones, and not every one. This table has a few hundred thousand clones, approximately 80% appearing once. Sequencing was done on a sample of PBMCs or T cells enriched from blood (not recorded which). The receptors come from a woman between 40 and 50 years old with acute COVID-19.

The genes are TRBV19 and TRBJ2-2, with 7 bases lining up with TRBD1. CDR1 and CDR2 from the germline V gene are LNHDA and SQIVND (reference sequence). Trimming took 5 bases from V and 6 from J; bases not matched to a gene: 6. CDR3 length equals 14 residues. The CDR3 sequence: CASSPGGNSGELFF. The CDR3 DNA follows: TGTGCCAGTAGTCCAGGGGGAAACTCCGGGGAGCTGTTTTTT. Drawing the rest from reference TRBV19 and TRBJ2-2, the complete variable domain is DGGITQSPKYLFRKEGQNVTLSCEQNLNHDAMYWYRQDPGQGLRLIYYSQIVNDFQKGDIAEGYSVSREKKESFPLTVTSAQKNPTAFYLCASSPGGNSGELFFGEGSRLTVL.

This clone has only a few counts. The gene calls are TRBV11-2 and TRBJ2-5, with D perhaps matching TRBD1 (7 bases). This CDR3 spans 16 amino acids. Per the germline V gene, CDR1 is SGHAT and CDR2 is FQNNGV. V lost 3 bases, J lost 2 bases, and 16 bases lay in between. CDR3 coding DNA: TGTGCCAGCAGCTTCAGGGGGGCGTTTGGACAAGAGACCCAGTACTTC. It specifies CASSFRGAFGQETQYF.

This sequence joins TRBV24-1 and TRBJ2-7, with TRBD1 as a possible D gene (6 bases). The ends were cut back, 2 bases at V and 5 bases at J, with 6 bases in the middle. CDR3 length equals 12 residues. The V gene's germline CDR1 is KGHDR and CDR2 SFDVKD. The CDR3 coding sequence is TGTGCCACCAGTGATTACAGGGACGAGCAGTACTTC. It encodes CATSDYRDEQYF.

J is TRBJ1-6 and V is TRBV7-9; no firm D call. The CDR3 loop spans 14 amino acids. V was trimmed by 7 bases and J by 11 bases, leaving 18 bases between them. Germline V gene data show CDR1 as SEHNR and CDR2 as FQNEAQ (reference sequence). CDR3: CASTKLAGVAPLHF. CDR3 in DNA: TGTGCCAGCACCAAACTGGCGGGTGTGGCACCCCTCCACTTT. The complete variable domain, with remaining parts taken from reference TRBV7-9 and TRBJ1-6, reads DTGVSQNPRHKITKRGQNVTFRCDPISEHNRLYWYRQTLGQGPEFLTYFQNEAQLEKSRLLSDRFSAERPKGSFSTLEIQRTEQGDSAMYLCASTKLAGVAPLHFGNGTRLTVT.

The V gene is TRBV27, the J gene TRBJ1-1, with a weak D call TRBD1 (5 bases). V was shortened by 6 bases and J by 5 bases, with 10 bases between the two germline ends. The CDR3 spans 12 residues. The germline V gene has CDR1 MNHEY and CDR2 SMNVEV (reference sequence). CDR3 sequence (DNA): TGTGCCAGCAGCCAGGGAGGTACTGAAGCTTTCTTT. It codes for CASSQGGTEAFF.

A single count supports this clone. The rearrangement joins TRBV5-1 to TRBJ1-1; D remains ambiguous. CDR1 and CDR2 from the germline V gene are SGHRS and YFSETQ. Trimming stripped 0 bases from V and 1 base from J, with 4 bases between. The CDR3 is 13 residues long. The chain's CDR3 is CASSLVSNTEAFF. The CDR3 coding sequence is TGCGCCAGCAGCTTGGTCTCGAACACTGAAGCTTTCTTT.

The chain is built from TRBV10-3 and TRBJ2-3, with 7 nucleotides matching TRBD2. The CDR3 length is 13 residues. Trimming took 4 bases from V and 2 from J; bases not matched to a gene: 0. CDR1 is ENHRY and CDR2 is SYGVKD in the germline V gene. CDR3 amino acids: CAISGDYTDTQYF. CDR3 coding DNA: TGTGCCATCAGTGGGGACTACACAGATACGCAGTATTTT.

The CDR3 DNA sequence: TGTGCCATCAGTCCCCTCGGGACAGAGAACACTGAAGCTTTCTTT. This codes for CAISPLGTENTEAFF. The chain couples TRBV10-3 to TRBJ1-1; TRBD1 matches at 7 bases. Trimming at V came to 5 bases and at J to 1 base, leaving 7 bases not matched to a gene. The CDR3 has 15 residues. Germline lookup yields CDR1 ENHRY and CDR2 SYGVKD.

The DNA for the CDR3 is TGTGCCAGCAGGCGGCAGGGGGCCTACGAGCAGTACTTC. This codes for CASRRQGAYEQYF. The gene calls are TRBV6-5 and TRBJ2-7, with TRBD1 matching over 7 bases. This CDR3 is built from 13 residues. Unmatched junction bases numbered 4, after V lost 6 bases and J lost 2 bases. Germline assignment: CDR1 MNHEY and CDR2 SVGAGI.

The chain joins TRBV28 to TRBJ2-7; 8 bases are a match to TRBD2. Germline CDR1 and CDR2: MDHEN and SYDVKM. V dropped 4 bases and J dropped 3; count of bases not matched to a gene: 11. The CDR3 totals 16 residues. The CDR3 DNA reads TGTGCCAGCAGTTCGATAACAGCGGGAGAGCGCTACGAGCAGTACTTC. This sequence encodes CASSSITAGERYEQYF.

This clone has just one count. The chain joins TRBV7-6 to TRBJ1-2, with 7 positions matching TRBD1. This CDR3 contains 14 residues. The germline V gene encodes CDR1 SGHVS and CDR2 FNYEAQ. Losses at the gene ends were 1 base for V and 7 bases for J; bases not matched to a gene: 6. The chain's CDR3 is CASSLGRQGIGYTF. The CDR3 DNA follows: TGTGCCAGCAGCTTAGGGCGACAGGGTATTGGCTACACCTTC.

This chain links TRBV9 with TRBJ1-2; 9 nucleotides agree with TRBD1. Germline V gene data show CDR1 as SGDLS and CDR2 as YYNGEE. The CDR3 has 15 residues. With V trimmed by 0 bases and J by 6 bases, 6 bases remained unmatched. As DNA, the CDR3 is TGTGCCAGCAGCGTAGGGGGGACAGGGCAGAATGGCTACACCTTC. It encodes CASSVGGTGQNGYTF.

This chain links TRBV6-5 with TRBJ1-6; TRBD1 matches 9 bases. V dropped 8 bases and J dropped 6; count of bases not matched to a gene: 2. CDR1 is MNHEY and CDR2 is SVGAGI in the germline V gene. The CDR3 spans 13 residues. CDR3 amino acids: CASWGQGNSPLHF. In DNA form, the CDR3 reads TGTGCCAGCTGGGGACAGGGTAATTCACCCCTCCACTTT.

The gene calls are TRBV4-1 and TRBJ1-4, with D unresolved. CDR3 size: 15 residues. With 2 bases removed from V and 3 bases from J, the gap between germline ends came to 10 bases. Germline V gives CDR1 MGHRA, CDR2 YSYEKL. In DNA form, the CDR3 reads TGCGCCAGCAGCCAACGCGAGGCGGCTAATGAAAAACTGTTTTTT. This sequence encodes CASSQREAANEKLFF.

In DNA form, the CDR3 reads TGCGCCAGCAGCCGTGGGTCCGCTGGCAGGACTAGCTCTGGAAACACCATATATTTT. Its translation is CASSRGSAGRTSSGNTIYF. This sequence joins TRBV5-1 and TRBJ1-3; no clear D gene. Deletions cut 4 bases from V and 0 bases from J, with 23 bases between. The germline CDR1 and CDR2 sequences are SGHRS and YFSETQ. This CDR3 has 19 residues. Filled out from reference TRBV5-1 and TRBJ1-3, the complete variable domain reads KAGVTQTPRYLIKTRGQQVTLSCSPISGHRSVSWYQQTPGQGLQFLFEYFSETQRNKGNFPGRFSGRQFSNSRSEMNVSTLELGDSALYLCASSRGSAGRTSSGNTIYFGEGSWLTVV.